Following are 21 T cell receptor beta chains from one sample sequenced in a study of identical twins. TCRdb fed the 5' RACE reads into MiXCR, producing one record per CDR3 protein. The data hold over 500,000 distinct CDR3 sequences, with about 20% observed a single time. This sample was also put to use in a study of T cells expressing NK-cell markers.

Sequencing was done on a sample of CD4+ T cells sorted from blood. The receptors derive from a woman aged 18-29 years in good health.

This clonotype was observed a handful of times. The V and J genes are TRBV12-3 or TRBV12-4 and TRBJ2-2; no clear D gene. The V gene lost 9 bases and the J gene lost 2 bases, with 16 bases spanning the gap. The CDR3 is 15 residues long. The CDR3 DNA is TGTGCCAGTGACGCCGGGCCCCCTAACACCGGGGAGCTGTTTTTT. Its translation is CASDAGPPNTGELFF.

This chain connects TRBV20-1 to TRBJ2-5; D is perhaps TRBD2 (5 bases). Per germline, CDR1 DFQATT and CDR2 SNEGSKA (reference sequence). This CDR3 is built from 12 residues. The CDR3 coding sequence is TGCAGCGTACTCGAGGGAAGGGAGACCCAGTACTTC. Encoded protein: CSVLEGRETQYF.

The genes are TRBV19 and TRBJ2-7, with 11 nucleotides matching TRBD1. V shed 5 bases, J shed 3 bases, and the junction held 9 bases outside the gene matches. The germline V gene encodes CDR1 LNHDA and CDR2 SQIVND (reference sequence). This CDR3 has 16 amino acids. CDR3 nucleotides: TGTGCCAGTAGTCTCCGATTGGGACAGGGGGGCTACGAGCAGTACTTC. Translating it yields CASSLRLGQGGYEQYF.

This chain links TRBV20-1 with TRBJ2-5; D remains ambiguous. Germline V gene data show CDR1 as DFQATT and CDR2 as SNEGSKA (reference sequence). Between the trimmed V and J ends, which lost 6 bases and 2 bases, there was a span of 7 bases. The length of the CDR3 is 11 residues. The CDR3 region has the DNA TGCAGTGCCCAGCGACAAGAGACCCAGTACTTC. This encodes CSAQRQETQYF.

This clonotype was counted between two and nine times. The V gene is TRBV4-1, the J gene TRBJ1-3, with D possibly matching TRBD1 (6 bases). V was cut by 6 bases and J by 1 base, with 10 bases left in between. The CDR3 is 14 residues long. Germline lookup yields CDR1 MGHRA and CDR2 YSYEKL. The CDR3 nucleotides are TGCGCCAGCAGTTCCGACAGGTCTGGAAACACCATATATTTT. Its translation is CASSSDRSGNTIYF.

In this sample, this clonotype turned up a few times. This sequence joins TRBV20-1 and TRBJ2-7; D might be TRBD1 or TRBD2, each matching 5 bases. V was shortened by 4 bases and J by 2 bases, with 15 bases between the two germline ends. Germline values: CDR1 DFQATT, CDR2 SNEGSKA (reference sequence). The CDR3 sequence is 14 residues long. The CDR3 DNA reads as TGCAGTGCTAAGAGGGACCTTTGGCCCTACGAGCAGTACTTC. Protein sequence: CSAKRDLWPYEQYF.

The CDR3 DNA sequence: TGTGCCAGCACTCTAAACGTAGCGGAGCAGTACTTC. Translation: CASTLNVAEQYF. This chain links TRBV27 with TRBJ2-7, with D maybe TRBD2 (5 bases). Trimming took 7 bases from V and 7 from J, leaving 14 bases between them. This CDR3 contains 12 residues. Germline V gene lookup returns CDR1 MNHEY and CDR2 SMNVEV (reference sequence).

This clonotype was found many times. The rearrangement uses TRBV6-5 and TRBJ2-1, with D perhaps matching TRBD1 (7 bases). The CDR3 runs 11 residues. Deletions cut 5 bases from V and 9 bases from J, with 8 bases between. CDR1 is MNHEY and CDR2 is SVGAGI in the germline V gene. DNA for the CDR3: TGTGCCAGCAGTCAGGGGGGTGAGCAGTTCTTC. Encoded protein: CASSQGGEQFF.

Here the CDR3 DNA reads TGTGCCAGCAGCTTAGGACAAGGGAACTCCTTCTACGAGCAGTACTTC. Protein: CASSLGQGNSFYEQYF. This chain links TRBV7-8 with TRBJ2-7; D remains ambiguous. Germline CDR1 SGHVS, CDR2 FQNEAQ. CDR3 length: 16 amino acids. V gave up 1 base and J gave up 3 bases, with 16 bases separating them.

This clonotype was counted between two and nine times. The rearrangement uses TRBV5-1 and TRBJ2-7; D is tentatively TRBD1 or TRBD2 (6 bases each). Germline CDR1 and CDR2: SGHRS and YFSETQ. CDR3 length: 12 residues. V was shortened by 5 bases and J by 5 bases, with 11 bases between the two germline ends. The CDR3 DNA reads TGCGCCAGCAGTGACGGGGGCCACGAGCAGTACTTC. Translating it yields CASSDGGHEQYF.

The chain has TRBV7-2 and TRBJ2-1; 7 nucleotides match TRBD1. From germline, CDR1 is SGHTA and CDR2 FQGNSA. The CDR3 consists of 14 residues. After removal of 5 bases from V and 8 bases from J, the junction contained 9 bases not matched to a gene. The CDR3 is CASSADRVMDEQFF. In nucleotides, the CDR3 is TGTGCCAGCAGCGCCGACAGGGTCATGGATGAGCAGTTCTTC.

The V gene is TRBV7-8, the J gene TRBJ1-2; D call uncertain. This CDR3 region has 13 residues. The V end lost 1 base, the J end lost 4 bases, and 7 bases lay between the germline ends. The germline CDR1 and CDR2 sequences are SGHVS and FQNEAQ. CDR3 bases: TGTGCCAGCAGCTTAGGACTGACCTATGGCTACACCTTC. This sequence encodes CASSLGLTYGYTF.

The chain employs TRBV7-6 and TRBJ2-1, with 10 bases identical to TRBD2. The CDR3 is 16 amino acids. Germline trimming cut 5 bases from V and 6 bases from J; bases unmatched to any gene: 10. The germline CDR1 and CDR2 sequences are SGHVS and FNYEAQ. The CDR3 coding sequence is TGTGCCAGCAGCGCCCACCTAGCGGGGGTGACCAATGAGCAGTTCTTC. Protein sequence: CASSAHLAGVTNEQFF.

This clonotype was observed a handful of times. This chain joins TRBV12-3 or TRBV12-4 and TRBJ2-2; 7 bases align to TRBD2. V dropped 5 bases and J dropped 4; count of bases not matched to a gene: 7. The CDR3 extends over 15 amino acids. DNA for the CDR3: TGTGCCAGCAGTCTCGGACTAGTTAGCACCGGGGAGCTGTTTTTT. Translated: CASSLGLVSTGELFF.

The CDR3 is CATRPDSPLHF. The DNA for the CDR3 is TGTGCCACTAGGCCCGATTCACCCCTCCACTTT. The chain couples TRBV7-9 to TRBJ1-6; D gene uncertain. Trimming left V 10 bases short and J 8 bases short, with 9 bases between. This CDR3 has 11 amino acids. Germline loops: CDR1 SEHNR, CDR2 FQNEAQ (reference sequence).

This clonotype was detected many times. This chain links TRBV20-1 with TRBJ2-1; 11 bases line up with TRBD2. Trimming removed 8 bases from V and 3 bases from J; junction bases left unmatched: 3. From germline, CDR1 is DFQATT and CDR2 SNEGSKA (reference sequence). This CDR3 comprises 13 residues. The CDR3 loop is CSQGTSGYNEQFF. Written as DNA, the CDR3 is TGCAGTCAAGGGACTAGCGGCTACAATGAGCAGTTCTTC.

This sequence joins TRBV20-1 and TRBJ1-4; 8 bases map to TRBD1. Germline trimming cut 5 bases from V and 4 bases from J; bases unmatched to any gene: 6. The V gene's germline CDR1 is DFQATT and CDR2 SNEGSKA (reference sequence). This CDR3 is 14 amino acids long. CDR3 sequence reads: CSAPVRGLNEKLFF. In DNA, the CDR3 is TGCAGTGCTCCCGTCAGGGGGCTTAATGAAAAACTGTTTTTT.

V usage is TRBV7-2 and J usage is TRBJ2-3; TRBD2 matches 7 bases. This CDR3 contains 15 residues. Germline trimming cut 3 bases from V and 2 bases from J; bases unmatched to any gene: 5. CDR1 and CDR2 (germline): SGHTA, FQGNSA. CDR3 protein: CASSFLRDYTDTQYF. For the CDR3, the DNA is TGTGCCAGCAGCTTCCTCCGGGACTACACAGATACGCAGTATTTT.

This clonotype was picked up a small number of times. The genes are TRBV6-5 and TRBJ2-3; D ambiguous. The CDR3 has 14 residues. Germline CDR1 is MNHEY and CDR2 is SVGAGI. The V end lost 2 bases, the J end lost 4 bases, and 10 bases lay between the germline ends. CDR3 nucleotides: TGTGCCAGCAGTTACCGACTCGGACCAGATACGCAGTATTTT. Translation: CASSYRLGPDTQYF.

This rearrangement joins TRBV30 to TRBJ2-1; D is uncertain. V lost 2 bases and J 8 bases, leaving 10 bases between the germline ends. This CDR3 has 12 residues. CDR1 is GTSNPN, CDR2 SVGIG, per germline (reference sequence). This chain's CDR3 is CAWSLGPYEQFF. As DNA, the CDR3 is TGTGCCTGGAGTCTAGGCCCGTATGAGCAGTTCTTC.

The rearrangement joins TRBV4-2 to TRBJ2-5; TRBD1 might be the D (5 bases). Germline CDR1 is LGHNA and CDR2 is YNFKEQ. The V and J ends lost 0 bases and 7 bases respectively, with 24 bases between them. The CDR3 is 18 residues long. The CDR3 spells CASSQDLDPYVGRGTQYF. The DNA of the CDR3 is TGTGCCAGCAGCCAAGATCTGGACCCCTACGTGGGAAGGGGGACCCAGTACTTC.